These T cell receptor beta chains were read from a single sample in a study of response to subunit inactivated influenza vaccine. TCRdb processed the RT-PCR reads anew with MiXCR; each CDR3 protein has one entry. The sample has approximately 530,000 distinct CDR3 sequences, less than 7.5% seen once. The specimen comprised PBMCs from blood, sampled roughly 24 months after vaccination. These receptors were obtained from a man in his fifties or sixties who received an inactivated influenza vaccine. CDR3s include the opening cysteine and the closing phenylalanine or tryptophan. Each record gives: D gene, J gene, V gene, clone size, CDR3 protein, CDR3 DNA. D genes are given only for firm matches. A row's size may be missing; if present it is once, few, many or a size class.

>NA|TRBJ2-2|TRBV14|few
CASSQAQGSGELFF
TGTGCCAGCAGCCAAGCGCAGGGGTCTGGGGAGCTGTTTTTT
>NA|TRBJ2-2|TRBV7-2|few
CASSLRSGDTGELFF
TGTGCCAGCAGCTTACGGTCAGGGGACACCGGGGAGCTGTTTTTT
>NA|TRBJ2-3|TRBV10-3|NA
CAISEENTQYF
TGTGCCATCAGTGAGGAGAATACGCAGTATTTT
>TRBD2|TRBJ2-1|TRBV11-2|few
CASSASIAGGVNEQFF
TGTGCCAGCAGCGCCTCCATAGCGGGGGGGGTCAATGAGCAGTTCTTC
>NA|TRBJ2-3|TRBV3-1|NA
CASTKGVHCTDTQYF
TGTGCCAGCACCAAGGGGGTCCACTGCACAGATACGCAGTATTTT
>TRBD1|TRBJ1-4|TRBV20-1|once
CSAFHRNRGEKLFF
TGCAGTGCTTTTCACCGGAACAGGGGCGAAAAACTGTTTTTT
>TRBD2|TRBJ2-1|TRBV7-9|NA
CASSPLAGLYNEQFF
TGTGCCAGCAGCCCTCTAGCGGGGTTGTACAATGAGCAGTTCTTC
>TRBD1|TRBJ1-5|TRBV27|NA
CASSAQGVNQPQHF
TGTGCCAGCAGCGCCCAGGGGGTTAATCAGCCCCAGCATTTT
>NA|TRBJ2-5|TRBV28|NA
CASSLYPGGETQYF
TGTGCCAGCAGTTTATACCCAGGCGGGGAGACCCAGTACTTC
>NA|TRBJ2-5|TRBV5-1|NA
CASSLAMGEETQYF
TGCGCCAGCAGCTTGGCCATGGGGGAAGAGACCCAGTACTTC
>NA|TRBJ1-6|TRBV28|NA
CASSSTGTGNSPLHF
TGTGCCAGCAGTTCAACCGGGACGGGAAATTCACCCCTCCACTTT
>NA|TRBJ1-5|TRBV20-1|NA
CSAKEGGGNQPQHF
TGCAGTGCTAAGGAGGGAGGAGGAAATCAGCCCCAGCATTTT
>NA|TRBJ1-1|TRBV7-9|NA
CASSLARWGGAFF
TGTGCCAGCAGCTTAGCTCGCTGGGGGGGAGCTTTCTTT
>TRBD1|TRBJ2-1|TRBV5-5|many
CASSMTGTSYNEQFF
TGTGCCAGCAGCATGACAGGGACCTCCTACAATGAGCAGTTCTTC
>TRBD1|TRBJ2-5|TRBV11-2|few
CASSLTGQPTQYF
TGTGCCAGCAGCTTAACGGGACAGCCTACCCAGTACTTC
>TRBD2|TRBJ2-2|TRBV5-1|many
CASSLELAGTGELFF
TGCGCCAGCAGCTTGGAACTAGCGGGCACCGGGGAGCTGTTTTTT
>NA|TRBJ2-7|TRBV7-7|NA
CASSPTVLSYEQYF
TGTGCCAGCAGCCCGACTGTCCTCTCCTACGAGCAGTACTTC
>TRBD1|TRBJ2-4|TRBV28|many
CASSPGTGYYFPKNIQYF
TGTGCCAGCAGCCCGGGGACAGGGTACTATTTTCCCAAAAACATTCAGTACTTC
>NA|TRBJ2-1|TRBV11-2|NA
CASSQARVNEQFF
TGTGCCAGCAGCCAAGCCCGGGTCAATGAGCAGTTCTTC
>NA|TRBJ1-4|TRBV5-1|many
CASSWQSTNEKLFF
TGCGCCAGCAGCTGGCAATCGACTAATGAAAAACTGTTTTTT
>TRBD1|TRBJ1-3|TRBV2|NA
CASSEAVGGRNTIYF
TGTGCCAGCAGTGAAGCTGTAGGGGGCCGAAACACCATATATTTT
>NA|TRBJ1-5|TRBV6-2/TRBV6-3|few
CASRATDVQPQHF
TGTGCCAGCAGGGCAACGGATGTACAGCCCCAGCATTTT
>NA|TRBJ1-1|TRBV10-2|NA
CASSVMGGAGTEAFF
TGCGCCAGCAGCGTCATGGGGGGGGCTGGCACTGAAGCTTTCTTT
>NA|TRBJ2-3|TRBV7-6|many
CASSPTSFGDTQYF
TGTGCCAGCAGCCCCACTAGCTTTGGAGATACGCAGTATTTT
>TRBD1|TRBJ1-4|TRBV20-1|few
CSATGQGLGEKLFF
TGCAGTGCTACCGGACAGGGGTTAGGAGAAAAACTGTTTTTT
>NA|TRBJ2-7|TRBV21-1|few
CASSKGAQGSYEQYF
TGTGCCAGCAGCAAAGGGGCACAGGGCTCCTACGAGCAGTACTTC
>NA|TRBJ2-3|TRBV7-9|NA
CASSLDAGSTDTQYF
TGTGCCAGCAGCTTAGATGCGGGGAGCACAGATACGCAGTATTTT
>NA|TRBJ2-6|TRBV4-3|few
CASSQARGWANVLTF
TGCGCCAGCAGCCAAGCTCGGGGTTGGGCCAACGTCCTGACTTTC
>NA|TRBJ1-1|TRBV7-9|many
CASSQTGRGPAFF
TGTGCCAGCAGCCAAACCGGCAGGGGTCCAGCTTTCTTT
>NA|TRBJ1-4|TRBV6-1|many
CASRPSESTNEKLFF
TGTGCCAGCAGGCCCAGCGAATCAACTAATGAAAAACTGTTTTTT
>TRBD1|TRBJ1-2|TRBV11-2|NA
CASSLTGTVAGYTF
TGTGCCAGCAGCCTAACGGGGACAGTGGCCGGCTACACCTTC
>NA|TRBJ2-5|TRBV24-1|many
CATSDRSSPQETQYF
TGTGCCACCAGTGATCGAAGCTCGCCTCAAGAGACCCAGTACTTC
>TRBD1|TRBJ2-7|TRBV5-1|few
CASSLTGTGGLYEQYF
TGCGCCAGCAGCTTAACCGGGACAGGGGGCTTATACGAGCAGTACTTC
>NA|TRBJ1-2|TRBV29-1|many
CSAGTDNYGYTF
TGCAGCGCCGGGACTGATAACTATGGCTACACCTTC
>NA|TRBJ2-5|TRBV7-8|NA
CASSPPTRAGETQYF
TGTGCCAGCAGCCCGCCGACTAGGGCGGGGGAGACCCAGTACTTC
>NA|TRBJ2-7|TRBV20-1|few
CSARDLDFTYEQYF
TGCAGTGCTAGAGATTTGGATTTCACCTACGAGCAGTACTTC
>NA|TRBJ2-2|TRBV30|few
CAWSVRGFGLPGELFF
TGTGCCTGGAGTGTACGAGGTTTTGGTTTGCCCGGGGAGCTGTTTTTT
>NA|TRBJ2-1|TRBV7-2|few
CASSLMANEQFF
TGTGCCAGCAGCTTAATGGCGAATGAGCAGTTCTTC
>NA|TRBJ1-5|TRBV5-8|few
CASSPFNQPQHF
TGTGCCAGCAGTCCCTTTAATCAGCCCCAGCATTTT
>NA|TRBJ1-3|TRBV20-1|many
CSARDGFSGNTIYF
TGCAGTGCGCGGGACGGCTTCTCTGGAAACACCATATATTTT
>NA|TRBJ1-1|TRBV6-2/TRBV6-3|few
CATHHRWGGGNTEAFF
TGTGCCACCCATCACCGATGGGGAGGAGGAAACACTGAAGCTTTCTTT
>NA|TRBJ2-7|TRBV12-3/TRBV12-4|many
CASSLGVWGLEQYF
TGTGCCAGCAGTTTAGGGGTCTGGGGCCTCGAGCAGTACTTC
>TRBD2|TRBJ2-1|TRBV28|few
CASSLASGGANEQFF
TGTGCCAGCAGTTTGGCTAGCGGGGGGGCAAATGAGCAGTTCTTC
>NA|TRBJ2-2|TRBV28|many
CASRTGTLNTGELFF
TGTGCCAGCAGGACCGGGACACTGAACACCGGGGAGCTGTTTTTT
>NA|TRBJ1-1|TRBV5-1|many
CASSSGQGRTEAFF
TGCGCCAGCAGCTCAGGCCAGGGGAGGACTGAAGCTTTCTTT
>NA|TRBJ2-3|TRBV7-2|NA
CASSYDFADTQYF
TGTGCCAGCAGTTACGATTTCGCAGATACGCAGTATTTT
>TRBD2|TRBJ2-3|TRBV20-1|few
CSARLAGGLSTQYF
TGCAGTGCTCGACTAGCGGGGGGGCTGAGTACGCAGTATTTT
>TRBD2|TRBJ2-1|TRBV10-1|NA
CASSGTSGGRNEQFF
TGCGCCAGCAGCGGGACTAGCGGGGGACGGAATGAGCAGTTCTTC
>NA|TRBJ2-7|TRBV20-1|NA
CSAGLRGDSPYEQYF
TGCAGTGCCGGACTGAGGGGGGACAGCCCCTACGAGCAGTACTTC
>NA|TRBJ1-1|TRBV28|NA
CASSLIRGYEAFF
TGTGCCAGCAGTTTAATCCGGGGGTATGAAGCTTTCTTT
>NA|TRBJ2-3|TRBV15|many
CATSRVTTVTDTQYF
TGTGCCACCAGCAGAGTAACGACAGTAACAGATACGCAGTATTTT
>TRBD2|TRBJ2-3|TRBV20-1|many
CSAPSRLAGFTDTQYF
TGCAGTGCTCCCAGCCGACTAGCGGGATTCACAGATACGCAGTATTTT
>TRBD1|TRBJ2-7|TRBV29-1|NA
CSVVGTGGGEQYF
TGCAGCGTTGTAGGGACAGGGGGCGGCGAGCAGTACTTC
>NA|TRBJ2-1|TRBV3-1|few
CASSQGMDNEQFF
TGTGCCAGCAGCCAGGGAATGGACAATGAGCAGTTCTTC
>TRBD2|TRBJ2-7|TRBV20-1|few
CSAQHSGRIYEQYF
TGCAGTGCCCAACATAGCGGGAGGATCTACGAGCAGTACTTC
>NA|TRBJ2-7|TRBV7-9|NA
CASSLAHVEKQYF
TGTGCCAGCAGCTTAGCGCATGTGGAGAAGCAGTACTTC
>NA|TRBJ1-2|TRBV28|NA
CASSLRPQDYAF
TGTGCCAGCAGTTTAAGACCACAAGACTACGCCTTC
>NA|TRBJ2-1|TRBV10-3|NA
CAIYSDNEQFF
TGTGCCATCTATAGCGACAATGAGCAGTTCTTC